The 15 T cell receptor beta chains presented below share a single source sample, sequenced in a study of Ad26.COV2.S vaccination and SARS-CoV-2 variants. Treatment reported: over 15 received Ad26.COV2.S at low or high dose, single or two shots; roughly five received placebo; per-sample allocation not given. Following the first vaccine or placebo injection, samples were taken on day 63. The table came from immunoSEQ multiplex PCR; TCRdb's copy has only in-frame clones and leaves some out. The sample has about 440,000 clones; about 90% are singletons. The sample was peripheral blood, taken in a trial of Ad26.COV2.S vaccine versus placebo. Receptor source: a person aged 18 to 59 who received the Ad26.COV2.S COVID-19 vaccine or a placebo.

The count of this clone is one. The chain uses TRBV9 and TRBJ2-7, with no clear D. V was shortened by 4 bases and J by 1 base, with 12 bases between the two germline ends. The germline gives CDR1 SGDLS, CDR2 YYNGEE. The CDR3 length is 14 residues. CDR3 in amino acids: CASSPDDGSYEQYF. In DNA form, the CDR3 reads TGTGCCAGCAGCCCAGATGACGGTTCCTACGAGCAGTACTTC.

CDR3 in amino acids: CASRRTGQTNTEAFF. In nucleotides, the CDR3 is TGTGCCAGCAGGAGAACAGGACAGACGAACACTGAAGCTTTCTTT. V is TRBV6-5 and J is TRBJ1-1, with D maybe TRBD1 (6 bases). The V gene lost 6 bases and the J gene lost 1 base, with 15 bases spanning the gap. Germline V gene data show CDR1 as MNHEY and CDR2 as SVGAGI. The CDR3 sequence is 15 residues long.

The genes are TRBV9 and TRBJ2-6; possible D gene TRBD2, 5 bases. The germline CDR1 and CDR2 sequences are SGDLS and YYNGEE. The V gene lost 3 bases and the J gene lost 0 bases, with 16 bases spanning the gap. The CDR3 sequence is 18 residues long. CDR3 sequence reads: CASSARVLATSGANVLTF. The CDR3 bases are TGTGCCAGCAGCGCTAGGGTTCTAGCCACCTCTGGGGCCAACGTCCTGACTTTC.

CDR3 nucleotides: TGTGCCAGCAGTTTATCGGAAGCAGCCCCAGAACTGTTTTTT. It specifies CASSLSEAAPELFF. This sequence joins TRBV27 and TRBJ1-4; unclear D gene. V was cut by 0 bases and J by 12 bases, with 14 bases left in between. The V gene's germline CDR1 is MNHEY and CDR2 SMNVEV (reference sequence). The CDR3 loop spans 14 amino acids.

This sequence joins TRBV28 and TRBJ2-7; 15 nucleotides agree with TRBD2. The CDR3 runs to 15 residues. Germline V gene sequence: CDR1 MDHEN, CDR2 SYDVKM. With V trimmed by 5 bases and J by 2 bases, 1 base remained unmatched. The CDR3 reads CASSGTSGRTYEQYF. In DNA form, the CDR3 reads TGTGCCAGCAGTGGGACTAGCGGGAGGACCTACGAGCAGTACTTC. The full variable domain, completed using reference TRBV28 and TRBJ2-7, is DVKVTQSSRYLVKRTGEKVFLECVQDMDHENMFWYRQDPGLGLRLIYFSYDVKMKEKGDIPEGYSVSREKKERFSLILESASTNQTSMYLCASSGTSGRTYEQYFGPGTRLTVT.

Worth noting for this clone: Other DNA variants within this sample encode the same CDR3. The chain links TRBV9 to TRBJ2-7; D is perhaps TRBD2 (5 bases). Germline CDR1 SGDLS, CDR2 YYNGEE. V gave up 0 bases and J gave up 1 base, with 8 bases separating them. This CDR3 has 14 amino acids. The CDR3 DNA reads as TGTGCCAGCAGCGTAGGCCCGGGGTCCTACGAGCAGTACTTC. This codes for CASSVGPGSYEQYF.

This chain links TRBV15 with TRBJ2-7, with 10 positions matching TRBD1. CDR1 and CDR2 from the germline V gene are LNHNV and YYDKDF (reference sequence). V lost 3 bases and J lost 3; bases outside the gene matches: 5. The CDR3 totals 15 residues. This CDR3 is CATSRGTGARYEQYF. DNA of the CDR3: TGTGCCACCAGCAGGGGGACAGGGGCCCGCTACGAGCAGTACTTC.

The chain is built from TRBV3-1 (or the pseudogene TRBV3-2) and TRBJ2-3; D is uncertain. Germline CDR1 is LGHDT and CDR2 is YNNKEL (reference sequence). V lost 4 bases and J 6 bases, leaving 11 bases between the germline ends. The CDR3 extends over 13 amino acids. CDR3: CASSRLQGDTQYF. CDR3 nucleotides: TGTGCCAGCAGCCGATTACAAGGCGATACGCAGTATTTT.

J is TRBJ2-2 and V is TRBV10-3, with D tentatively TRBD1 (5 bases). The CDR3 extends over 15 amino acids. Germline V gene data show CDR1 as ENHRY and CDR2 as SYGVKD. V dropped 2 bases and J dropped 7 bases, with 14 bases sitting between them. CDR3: CAISEEGASGGELFF. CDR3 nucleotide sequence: TGTGCCATCAGTGAGGAAGGGGCCAGTGGCGGGGAGCTGTTTTTT.

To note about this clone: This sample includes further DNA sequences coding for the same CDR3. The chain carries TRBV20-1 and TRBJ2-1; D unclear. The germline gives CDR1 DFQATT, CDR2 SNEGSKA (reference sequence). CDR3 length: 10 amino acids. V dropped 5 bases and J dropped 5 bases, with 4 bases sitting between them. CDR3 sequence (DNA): TGCAGTGCTTTTAACAATGAGCAGTTCTTC. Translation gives CSAFNNEQFF.

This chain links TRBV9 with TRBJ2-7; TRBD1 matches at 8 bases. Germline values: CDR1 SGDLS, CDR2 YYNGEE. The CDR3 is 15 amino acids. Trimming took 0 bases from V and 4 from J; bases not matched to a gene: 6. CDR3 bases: TGTGCCAGCAGCGTAGGGTCAGGGGGCAGTTACGAGCAGTACTTC. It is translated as CASSVGSGGSYEQYF.

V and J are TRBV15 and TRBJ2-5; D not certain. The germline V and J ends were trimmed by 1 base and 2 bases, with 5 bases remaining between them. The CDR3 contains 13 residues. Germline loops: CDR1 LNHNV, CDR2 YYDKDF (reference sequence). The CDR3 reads CATSRAEQETQYF. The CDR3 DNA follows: TGTGCCACCAGCAGAGCAGAACAAGAGACCCAGTACTTC.

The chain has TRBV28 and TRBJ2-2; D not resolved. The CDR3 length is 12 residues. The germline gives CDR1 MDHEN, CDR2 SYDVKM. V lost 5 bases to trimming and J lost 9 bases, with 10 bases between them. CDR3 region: CASSMISRELFF. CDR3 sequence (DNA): TGTGCCAGCAGTATGATCAGCCGGGAGCTGTTTTTT. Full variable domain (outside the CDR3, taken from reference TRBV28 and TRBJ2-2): DVKVTQSSRYLVKRTGEKVFLECVQDMDHENMFWYRQDPGLGLRLIYFSYDVKMKEKGDIPEGYSVSREKKERFSLILESASTNQTSMYLCASSMISRELFFGEGSRLTVL.

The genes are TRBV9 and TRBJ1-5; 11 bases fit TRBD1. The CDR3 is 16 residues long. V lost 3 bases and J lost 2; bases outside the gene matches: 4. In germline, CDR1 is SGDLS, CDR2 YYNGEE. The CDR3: CASSAGQGGGNQPQHF. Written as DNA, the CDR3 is TGTGCCAGCAGCGCGGGACAGGGGGGTGGCAATCAGCCCCAGCATTTT.

This chain's CDR3 is CASSQESYGYTF. The DNA for the CDR3 is TGTGCCAGCAGCCAAGAGAGCTATGGCTACACCTTC. This chain uses TRBV3-1 (or the pseudogene TRBV3-2) with TRBJ1-2, with D uncertain. The CDR3 runs 12 residues. Trimming shortened V by 0 bases and J by 4 bases, and 3 bases separated the two germline ends. The germline V gene has CDR1 LGHDT and CDR2 YNNKEL (reference sequence).